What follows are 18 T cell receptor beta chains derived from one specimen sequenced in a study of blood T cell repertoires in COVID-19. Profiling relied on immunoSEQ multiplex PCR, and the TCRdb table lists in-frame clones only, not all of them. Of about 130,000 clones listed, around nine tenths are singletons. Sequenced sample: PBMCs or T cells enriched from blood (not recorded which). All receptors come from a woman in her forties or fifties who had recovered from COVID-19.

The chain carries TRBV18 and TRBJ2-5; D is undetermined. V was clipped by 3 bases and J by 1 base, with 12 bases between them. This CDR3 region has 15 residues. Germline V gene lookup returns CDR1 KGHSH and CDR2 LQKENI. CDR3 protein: CASSPIRNSQETQYF. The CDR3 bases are TGTGCCAGCTCACCGATCAGAAACAGCCAAGAGACCCAGTACTTC.

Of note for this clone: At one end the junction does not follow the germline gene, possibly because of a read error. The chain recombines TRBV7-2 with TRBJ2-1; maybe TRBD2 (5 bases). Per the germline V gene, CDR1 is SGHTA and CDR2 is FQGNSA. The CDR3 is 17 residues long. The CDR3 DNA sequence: TGCGCCAGCAGCCCCGCCGGGGTCCCAAGCTCCTACAATGAGCAGTTCTTC. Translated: CASSPAGVPSSYNEQFF.

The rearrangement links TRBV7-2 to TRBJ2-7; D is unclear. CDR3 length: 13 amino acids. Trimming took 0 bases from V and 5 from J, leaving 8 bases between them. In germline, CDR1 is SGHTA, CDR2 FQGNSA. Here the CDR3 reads CASSLARSHEQYF. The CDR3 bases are TGTGCCAGCAGCTTAGCCAGGTCACACGAGCAGTACTTC.

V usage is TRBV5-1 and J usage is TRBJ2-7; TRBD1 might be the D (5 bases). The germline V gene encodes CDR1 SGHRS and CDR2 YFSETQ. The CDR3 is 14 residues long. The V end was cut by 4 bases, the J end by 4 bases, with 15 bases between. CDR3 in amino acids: CASSPSTGSYEQYF. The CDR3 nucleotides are TGCGCCAGCAGCCCTTCAACAGGATCTTACGAGCAGTACTTC.

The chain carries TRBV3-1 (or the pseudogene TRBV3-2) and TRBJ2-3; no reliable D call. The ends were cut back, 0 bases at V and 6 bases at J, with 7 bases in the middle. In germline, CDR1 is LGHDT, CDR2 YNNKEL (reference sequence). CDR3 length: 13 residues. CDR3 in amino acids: CASSQDSWDTQYF. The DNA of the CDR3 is TGTGCCAGCAGCCAAGATAGCTGGGATACGCAGTATTTT.

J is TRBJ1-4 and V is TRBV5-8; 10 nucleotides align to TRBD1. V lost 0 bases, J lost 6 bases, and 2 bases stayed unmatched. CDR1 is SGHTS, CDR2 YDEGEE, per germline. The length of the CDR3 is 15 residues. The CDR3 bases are TGTGCCAGCAGCTTGGGGGGACAGGGGTATGAAAAACTGTTTTTT. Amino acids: CASSLGGQGYEKLFF.

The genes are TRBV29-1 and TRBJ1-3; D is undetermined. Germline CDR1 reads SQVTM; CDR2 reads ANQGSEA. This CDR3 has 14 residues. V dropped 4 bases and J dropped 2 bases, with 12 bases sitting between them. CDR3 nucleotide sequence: TGCAGCGTTGGTCAGGTTCGGCCTGGAAACACCATATATTTT. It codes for CSVGQVRPGNTIYF.

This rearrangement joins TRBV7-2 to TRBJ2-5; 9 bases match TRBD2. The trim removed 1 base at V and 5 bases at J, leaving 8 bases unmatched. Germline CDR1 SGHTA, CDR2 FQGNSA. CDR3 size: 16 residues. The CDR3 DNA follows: TGTGCCAGCAGCTTAGTTGCCCAGCGGGGGGCGGAGACCCAGTACTTC. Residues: CASSLVAQRGAETQYF. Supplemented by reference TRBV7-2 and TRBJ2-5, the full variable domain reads GAGVSQSPSNKVTEKGKDVELRCDPISGHTALYWYRQSLGQGLEFLIYFQGNSAPDKSGLPSDRFSAERTGGSVSTLTIQRTQQEDSAVYLCASSLVAQRGAETQYFGPGTRLLVL.

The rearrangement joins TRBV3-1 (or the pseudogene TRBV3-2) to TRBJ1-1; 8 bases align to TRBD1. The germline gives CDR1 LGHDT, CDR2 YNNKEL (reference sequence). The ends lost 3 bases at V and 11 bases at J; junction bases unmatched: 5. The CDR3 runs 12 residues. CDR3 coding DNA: TGTGCCAGCAGCCATAGCAGGGGGCCTGCTTTCTTT. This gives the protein CASSHSRGPAFF.

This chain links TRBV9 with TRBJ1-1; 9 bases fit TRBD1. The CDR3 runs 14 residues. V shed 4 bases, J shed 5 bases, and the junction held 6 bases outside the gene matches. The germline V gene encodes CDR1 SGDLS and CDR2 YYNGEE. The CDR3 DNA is TGTGCCAGCAGCAGACGGACAGGGGAGACTGAAGCTTTCTTT. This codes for CASSRRTGETEAFF.

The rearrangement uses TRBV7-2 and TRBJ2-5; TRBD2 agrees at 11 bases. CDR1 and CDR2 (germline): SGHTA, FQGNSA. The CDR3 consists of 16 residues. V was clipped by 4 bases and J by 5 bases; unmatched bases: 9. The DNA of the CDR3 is TGTGCCAGCAGCTCGGTAGCGGGGGGGCCGGGGGAGACCCAGTACTTC. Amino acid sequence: CASSSVAGGPGETQYF.

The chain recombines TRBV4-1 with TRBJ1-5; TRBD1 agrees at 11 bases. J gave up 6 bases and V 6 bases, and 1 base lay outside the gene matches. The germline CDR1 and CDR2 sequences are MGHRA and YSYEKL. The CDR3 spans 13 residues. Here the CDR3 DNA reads TGCGCCAGCAGGGGACAGGGGGGTCAGCCCCAGCATTTT. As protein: CASRGQGGQPQHF.

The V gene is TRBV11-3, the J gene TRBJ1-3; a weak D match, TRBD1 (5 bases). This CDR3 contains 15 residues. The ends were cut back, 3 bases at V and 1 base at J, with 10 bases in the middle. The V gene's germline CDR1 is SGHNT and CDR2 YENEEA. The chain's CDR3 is CASSLQGLSGNTIYF. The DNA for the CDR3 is TGTGCCAGCAGCTTGCAGGGACTGTCTGGAAACACCATATATTTT.

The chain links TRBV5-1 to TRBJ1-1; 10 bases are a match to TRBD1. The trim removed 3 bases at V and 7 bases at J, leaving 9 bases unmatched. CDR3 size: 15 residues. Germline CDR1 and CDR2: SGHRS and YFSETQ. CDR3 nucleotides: TGCGCCAGCAGCTACCGGGACAGGGGTTCGGGTGAAGCTTTCTTT. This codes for CASSYRDRGSGEAFF. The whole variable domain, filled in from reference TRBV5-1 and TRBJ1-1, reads KAGVTQTPRYLIKTRGQQVTLSCSPISGHRSVSWYQQTPGQGLQFLFEYFSETQRNKGNFPGRFSGRQFSNSRSEMNVSTLELGDSALYLCASSYRDRGSGEAFFGQGTRLTVV.

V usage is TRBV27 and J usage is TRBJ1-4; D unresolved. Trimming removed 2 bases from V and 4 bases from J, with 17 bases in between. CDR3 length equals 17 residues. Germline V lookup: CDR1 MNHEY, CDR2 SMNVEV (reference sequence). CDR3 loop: CASSLGVSEGVNEKLFF. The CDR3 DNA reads TGTGCCAGCAGTTTAGGTGTCAGTGAGGGCGTTAATGAAAAACTGTTTTTT.

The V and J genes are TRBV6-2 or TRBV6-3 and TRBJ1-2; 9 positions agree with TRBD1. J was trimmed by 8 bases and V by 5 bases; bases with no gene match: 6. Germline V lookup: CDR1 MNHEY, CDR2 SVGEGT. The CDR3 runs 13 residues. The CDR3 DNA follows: TGTGCCAGCAGTCAGACAGGGGGAAGAGGCTACACCTTC. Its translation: CASSQTGGRGYTF.

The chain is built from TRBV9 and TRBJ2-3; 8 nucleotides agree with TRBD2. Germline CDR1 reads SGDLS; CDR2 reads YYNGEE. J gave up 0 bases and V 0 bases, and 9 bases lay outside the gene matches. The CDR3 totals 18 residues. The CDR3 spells CASSVGVSGAPSTDTQYF. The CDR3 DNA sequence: TGTGCCAGCAGCGTAGGAGTTAGCGGGGCTCCTAGCACAGATACGCAGTATTTT.

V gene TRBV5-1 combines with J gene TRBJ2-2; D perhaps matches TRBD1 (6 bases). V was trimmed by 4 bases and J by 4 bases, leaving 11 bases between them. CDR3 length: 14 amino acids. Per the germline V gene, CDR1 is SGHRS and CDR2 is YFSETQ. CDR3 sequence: CASSVKQGTGELFF. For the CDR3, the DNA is TGCGCCAGCAGCGTGAAACAGGGCACCGGGGAGCTGTTTTTT.